This T cell receptor beta chain was recovered during a study of blood T cell repertoires in COVID-19. Exposed participants came across a COVID-19 case within 2 weeks before study entry. Sequencing used immunoSEQ multiplex PCR; TCRdb keeps in-frame clones, though not all of them. The sample has around 250,000 clones, 80% to 85% seen once; the top ten hold less than 5.5%. This CDR3 is 13 amino acids long. V was shortened by 1 base and J by 6 bases, with 10 bases between the two germline ends. Germline CDR1 is GTSNPN and CDR2 is SVGIG (reference sequence). The TCR comes from a man between 40 and 49 years old who had been exposed to COVID-19. What was sequenced was PBMCs or T cells enriched from blood (not recorded which). This chain joins TRBV30 and TRBJ2-1, with a possible D match to TRBD2 (5 bases). CDR3 region: CAWSGPGSNEQFF. The CDR3 DNA follows: TGTGCCTGGAGTGGACCGGGGAGCAATGAGCAGTTCTTC.